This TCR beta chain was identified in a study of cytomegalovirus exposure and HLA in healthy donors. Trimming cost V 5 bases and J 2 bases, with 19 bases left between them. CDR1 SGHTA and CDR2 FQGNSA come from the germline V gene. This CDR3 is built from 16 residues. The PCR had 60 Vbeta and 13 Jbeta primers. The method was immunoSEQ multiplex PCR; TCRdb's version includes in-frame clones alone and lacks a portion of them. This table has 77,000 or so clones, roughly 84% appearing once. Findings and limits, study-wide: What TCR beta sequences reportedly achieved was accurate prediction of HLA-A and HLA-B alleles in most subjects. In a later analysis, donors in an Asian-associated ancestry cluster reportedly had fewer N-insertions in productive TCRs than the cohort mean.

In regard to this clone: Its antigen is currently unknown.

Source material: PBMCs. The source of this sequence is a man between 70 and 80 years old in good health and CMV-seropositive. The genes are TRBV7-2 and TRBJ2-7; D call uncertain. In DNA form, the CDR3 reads TGTGCCAGCAGCACGAGCTCAGATCCAGGTACCTACGAGCAGTACTTC. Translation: CASSTSSDPGTYEQYF. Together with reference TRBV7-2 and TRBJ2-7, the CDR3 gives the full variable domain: GAGVSQSPSNKVTEKGKDVELRCDPISGHTALYWYRQSLGQGLEFLIYFQGNSAPDKSGLPSDRFSAERTGGSVSTLTIQRTQQEDSAVYLCASSTSSDPGTYEQYFGPGTRLTVT.